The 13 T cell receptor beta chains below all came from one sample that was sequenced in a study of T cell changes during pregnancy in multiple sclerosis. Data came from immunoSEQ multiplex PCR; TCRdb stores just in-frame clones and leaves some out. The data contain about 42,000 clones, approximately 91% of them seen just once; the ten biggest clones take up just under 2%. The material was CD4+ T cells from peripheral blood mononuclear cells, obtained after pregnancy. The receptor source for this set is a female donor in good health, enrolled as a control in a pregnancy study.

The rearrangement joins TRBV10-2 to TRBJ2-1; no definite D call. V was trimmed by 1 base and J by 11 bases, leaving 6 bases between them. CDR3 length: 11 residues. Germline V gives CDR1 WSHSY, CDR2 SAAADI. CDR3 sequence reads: CASSEWRQQFF. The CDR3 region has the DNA TGCGCCAGCAGTGAGTGGCGGCAGCAGTTCTTC.

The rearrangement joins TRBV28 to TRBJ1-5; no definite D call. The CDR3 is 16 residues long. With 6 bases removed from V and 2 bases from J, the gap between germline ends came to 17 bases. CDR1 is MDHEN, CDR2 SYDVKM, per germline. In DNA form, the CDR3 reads TGTGCCAGCAGACACTACCCGGCGGCACGCAATCAGCCCCAGCATTTT. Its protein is CASRHYPAARNQPQHF.

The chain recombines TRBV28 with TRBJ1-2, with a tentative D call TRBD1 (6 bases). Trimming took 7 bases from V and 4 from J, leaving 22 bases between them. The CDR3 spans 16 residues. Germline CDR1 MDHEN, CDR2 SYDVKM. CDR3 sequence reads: CASNRPSGQRIYGYTF. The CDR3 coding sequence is TGTGCCAGCAACCGACCATCGGGACAAAGGATCTATGGCTACACCTTC.

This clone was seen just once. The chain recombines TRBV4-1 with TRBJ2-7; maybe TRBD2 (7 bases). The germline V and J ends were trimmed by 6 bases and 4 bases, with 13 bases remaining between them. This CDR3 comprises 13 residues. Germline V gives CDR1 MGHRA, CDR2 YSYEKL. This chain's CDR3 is CASSGGRGYEQYF. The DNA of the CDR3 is TGCGCCAGCAGTGGAGGGAGGGGGTACGAGCAGTACTTC.

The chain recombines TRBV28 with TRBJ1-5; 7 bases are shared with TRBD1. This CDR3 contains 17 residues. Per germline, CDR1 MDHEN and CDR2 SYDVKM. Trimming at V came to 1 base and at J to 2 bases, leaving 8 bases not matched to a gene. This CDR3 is CASSLLGRGEGNQPQHF. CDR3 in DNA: TGTGCCAGCAGTTTATTGGGCAGGGGGGAGGGCAATCAGCCCCAGCATTTT. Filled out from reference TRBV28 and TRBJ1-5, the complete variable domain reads DVKVTQSSRYLVKRTGEKVFLECVQDMDHENMFWYRQDPGLGLRLIYFSYDVKMKEKGDIPEGYSVSREKKERFSLILESASTNQTSMYLCASSLLGRGEGNQPQHFGDGTRLSIL.

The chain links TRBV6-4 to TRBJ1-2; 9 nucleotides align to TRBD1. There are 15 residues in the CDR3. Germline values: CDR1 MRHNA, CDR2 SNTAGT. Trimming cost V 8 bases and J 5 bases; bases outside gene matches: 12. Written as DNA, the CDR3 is TGTGCCAGCCGGGACAGGGCCCTCGGGGATTATGGCTACACCTTC. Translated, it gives CASRDRALGDYGYTF.

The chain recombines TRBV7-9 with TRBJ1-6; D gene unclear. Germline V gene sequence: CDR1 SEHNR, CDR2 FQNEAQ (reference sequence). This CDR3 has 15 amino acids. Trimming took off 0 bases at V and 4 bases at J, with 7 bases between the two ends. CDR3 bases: TGTGCCAGCAGCTTAGCTTCGGGGTATAATTCACCCCTCCACTTT. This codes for CASSLASGYNSPLHF.

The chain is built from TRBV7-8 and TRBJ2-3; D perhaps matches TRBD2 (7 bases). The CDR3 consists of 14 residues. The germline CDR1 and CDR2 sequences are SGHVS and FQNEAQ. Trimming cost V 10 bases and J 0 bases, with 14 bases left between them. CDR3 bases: TGTGCCATAAGAGGGGGGGAGAGCACAGATACGCAGTATTTT. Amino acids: CAIRGGESTDTQYF.

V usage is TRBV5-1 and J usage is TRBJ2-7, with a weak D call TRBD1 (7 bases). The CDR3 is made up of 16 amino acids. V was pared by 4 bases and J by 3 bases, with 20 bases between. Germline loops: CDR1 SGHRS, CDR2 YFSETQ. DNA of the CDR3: TGCGCCAGCAGCCCAGGGGGGCCGCAGGAAAACTACGAGCAGTACTTC. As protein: CASSPGGPQENYEQYF. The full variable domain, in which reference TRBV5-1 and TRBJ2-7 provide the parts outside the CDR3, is KAGVTQTPRYLIKTRGQQVTLSCSPISGHRSVSWYQQTPGQGLQFLFEYFSETQRNKGNFPGRFSGRQFSNSRSEMNVSTLELGDSALYLCASSPGGPQENYEQYFGPGTRLTVT.

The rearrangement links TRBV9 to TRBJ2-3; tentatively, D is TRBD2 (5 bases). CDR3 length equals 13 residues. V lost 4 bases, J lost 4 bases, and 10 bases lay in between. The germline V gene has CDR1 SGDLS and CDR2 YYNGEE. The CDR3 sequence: CASSRGIADTQYF. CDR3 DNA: TGTGCCAGCAGCCGGGGAATCGCAGATACGCAGTATTTT.

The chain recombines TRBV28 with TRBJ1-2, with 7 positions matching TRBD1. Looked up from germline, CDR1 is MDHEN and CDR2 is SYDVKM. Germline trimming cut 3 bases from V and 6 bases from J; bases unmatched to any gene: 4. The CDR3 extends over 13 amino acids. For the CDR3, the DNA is TGTGCCAGCAGTTTGGGACAGCTTAATGGCTACACCTTC. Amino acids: CASSLGQLNGYTF.

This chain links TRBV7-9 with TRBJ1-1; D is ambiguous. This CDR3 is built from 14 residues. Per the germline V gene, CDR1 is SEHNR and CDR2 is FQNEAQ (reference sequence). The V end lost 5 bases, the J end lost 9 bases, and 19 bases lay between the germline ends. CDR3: CASSPGEFATQAFF. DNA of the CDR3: TGTGCCAGCAGCCCCGGGGAATTCGCTACTCAAGCTTTCTTT.

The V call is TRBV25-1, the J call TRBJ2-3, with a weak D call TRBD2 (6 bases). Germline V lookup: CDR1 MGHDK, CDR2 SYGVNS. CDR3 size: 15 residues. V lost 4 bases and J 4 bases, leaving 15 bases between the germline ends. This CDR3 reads CASSVVGGGADTQYF. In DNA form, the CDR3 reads TGTGCCAGCAGTGTCGTGGGTGGCGGGGCAGATACGCAGTATTTT.